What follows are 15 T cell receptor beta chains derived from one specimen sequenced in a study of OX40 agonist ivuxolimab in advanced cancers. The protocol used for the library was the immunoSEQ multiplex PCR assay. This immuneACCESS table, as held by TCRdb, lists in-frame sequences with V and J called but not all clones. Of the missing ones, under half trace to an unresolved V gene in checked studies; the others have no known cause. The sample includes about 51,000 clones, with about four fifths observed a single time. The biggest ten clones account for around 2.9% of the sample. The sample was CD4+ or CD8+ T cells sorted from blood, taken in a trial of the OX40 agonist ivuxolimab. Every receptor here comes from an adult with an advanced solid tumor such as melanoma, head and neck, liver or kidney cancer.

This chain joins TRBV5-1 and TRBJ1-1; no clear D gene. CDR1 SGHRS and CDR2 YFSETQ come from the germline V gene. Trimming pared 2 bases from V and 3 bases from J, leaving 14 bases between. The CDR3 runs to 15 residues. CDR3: CASSLFGRGDTEAFF. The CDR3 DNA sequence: TGCGCCAGCAGCTTATTCGGACGTGGTGACACTGAAGCTTTCTTT.

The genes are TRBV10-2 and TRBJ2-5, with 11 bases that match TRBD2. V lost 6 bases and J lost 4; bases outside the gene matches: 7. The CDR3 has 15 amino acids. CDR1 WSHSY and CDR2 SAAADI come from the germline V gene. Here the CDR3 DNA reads TGCGCCAGCAGGGTAGCGGGGGGGCCAGGAGAGACCCAGTACTTC. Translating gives CASRVAGGPGETQYF.

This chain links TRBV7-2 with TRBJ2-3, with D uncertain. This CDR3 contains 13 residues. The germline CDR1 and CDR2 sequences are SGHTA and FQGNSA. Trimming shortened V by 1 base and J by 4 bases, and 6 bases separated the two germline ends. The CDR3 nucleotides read TGTGCCAGCAGCTTAGAGAGAGCAGATACGCAGTATTTT. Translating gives CASSLERADTQYF.

This chain's CDR3 is CASSLEMGGRAFF. The CDR3, as DNA: TGTGCCAGCAGCTTAGAGATGGGGGGGAGAGCTTTCTTT. J is TRBJ1-1 and V is TRBV11-2; tentative D call: TRBD1 (5 bases). The CDR3 sequence is 13 residues long. Trimming cost V 0 bases and J 10 bases, with 12 bases left between them. Germline V gives CDR1 SGHAT, CDR2 FQNNGV.

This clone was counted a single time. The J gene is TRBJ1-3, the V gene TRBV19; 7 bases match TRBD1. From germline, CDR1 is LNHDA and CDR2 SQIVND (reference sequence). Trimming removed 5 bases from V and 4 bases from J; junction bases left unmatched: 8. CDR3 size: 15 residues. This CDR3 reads CASSVGRGTGNTIYF. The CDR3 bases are TGTGCCAGTAGTGTTGGCAGGGGGACCGGAAACACCATATATTTT.

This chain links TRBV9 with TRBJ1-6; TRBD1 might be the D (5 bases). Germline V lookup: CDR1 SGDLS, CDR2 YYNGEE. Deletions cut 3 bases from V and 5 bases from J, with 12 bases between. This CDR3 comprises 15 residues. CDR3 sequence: CASSARQGHNSPLHF. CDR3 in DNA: TGTGCCAGCAGCGCCCGGCAGGGCCATAATTCACCCCTCCACTTT.

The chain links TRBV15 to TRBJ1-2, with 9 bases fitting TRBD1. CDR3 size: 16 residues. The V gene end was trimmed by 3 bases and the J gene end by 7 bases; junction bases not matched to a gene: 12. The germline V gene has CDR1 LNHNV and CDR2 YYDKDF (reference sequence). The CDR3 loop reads CATSSDPTGGRFGYTF. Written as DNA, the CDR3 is TGTGCCACCAGCAGTGATCCTACAGGGGGCCGGTTTGGCTACACCTTC.

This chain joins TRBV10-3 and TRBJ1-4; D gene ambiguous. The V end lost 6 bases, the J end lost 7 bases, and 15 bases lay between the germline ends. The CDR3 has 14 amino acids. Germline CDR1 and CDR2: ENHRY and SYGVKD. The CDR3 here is CAIRPSTTGEKLFF. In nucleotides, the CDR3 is TGTGCCATCAGACCCTCTACAACGGGTGAAAAACTGTTTTTT.

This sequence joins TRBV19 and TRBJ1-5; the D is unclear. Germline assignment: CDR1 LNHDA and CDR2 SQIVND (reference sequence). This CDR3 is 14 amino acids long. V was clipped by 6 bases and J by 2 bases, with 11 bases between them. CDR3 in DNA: TGTGCCAGTAGGTTCGGAGGCGGCAATCAGCCCCAGCATTTT. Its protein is CASRFGGGNQPQHF. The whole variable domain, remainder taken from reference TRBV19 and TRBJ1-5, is DGGITQSPKYLFRKEGQNVTLSCEQNLNHDAMYWYRQDPGQGLRLIYYSQIVNDFQKGDIAEGYSVSREKKESFPLTVTSAQKNPTAFYLCASRFGGGNQPQHFGDGTRLSIL.

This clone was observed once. The CDR3 reads CASSLSGSGSYEQYF. In nucleotides, the CDR3 is TGTGCCAGCAGCTTGAGTGGTAGCGGATCATACGAGCAGTACTTC. The chain couples TRBV5-4 to TRBJ2-7; weak D call: TRBD2 (6 bases). CDR3 length: 15 residues. The germline V gene encodes CDR1 SGHNT and CDR2 YYREEE (reference sequence). Trimming pared 1 base from V and 4 bases from J, leaving 15 bases between.

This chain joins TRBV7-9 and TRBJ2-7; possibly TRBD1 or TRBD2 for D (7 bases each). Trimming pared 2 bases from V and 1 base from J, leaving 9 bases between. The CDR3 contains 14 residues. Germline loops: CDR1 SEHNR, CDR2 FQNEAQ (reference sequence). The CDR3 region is CASSLQGGSYEQYF. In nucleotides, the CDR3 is TGTGCCAGCAGCTTACAGGGGGGGTCCTACGAGCAGTACTTC. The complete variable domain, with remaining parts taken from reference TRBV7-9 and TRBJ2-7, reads DTGVSQNPRHKITKRGQNVTFRCDPISEHNRLYWYRQTLGQGPEFLTYFQNEAQLEKSRLLSDRFSAERPKGSFSTLEIQRTEQGDSAMYLCASSLQGGSYEQYFGPGTRLTVT.

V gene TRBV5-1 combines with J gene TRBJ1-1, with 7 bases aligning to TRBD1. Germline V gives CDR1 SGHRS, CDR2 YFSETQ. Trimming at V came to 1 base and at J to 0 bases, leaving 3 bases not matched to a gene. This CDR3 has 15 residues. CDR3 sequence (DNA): TGCGCCAGCAGCTTGTGGGGACAGCTGAACACTGAAGCTTTCTTT. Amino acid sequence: CASSLWGQLNTEAFF.

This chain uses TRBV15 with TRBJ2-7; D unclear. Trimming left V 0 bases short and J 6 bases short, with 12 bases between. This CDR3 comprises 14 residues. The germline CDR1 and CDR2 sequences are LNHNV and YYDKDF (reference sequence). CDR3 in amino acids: CATSRDLGDLEQYF. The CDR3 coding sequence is TGTGCCACCAGCAGAGATCTCGGCGACCTCGAGCAGTACTTC.

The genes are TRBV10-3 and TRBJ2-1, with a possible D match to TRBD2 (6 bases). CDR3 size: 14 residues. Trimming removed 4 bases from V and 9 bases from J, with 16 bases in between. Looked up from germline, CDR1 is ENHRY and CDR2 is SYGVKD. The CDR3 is CAISAGGGVVEQFF. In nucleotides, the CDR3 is TGTGCCATCAGTGCTGGTGGCGGGGTGGTTGAGCAGTTCTTC.

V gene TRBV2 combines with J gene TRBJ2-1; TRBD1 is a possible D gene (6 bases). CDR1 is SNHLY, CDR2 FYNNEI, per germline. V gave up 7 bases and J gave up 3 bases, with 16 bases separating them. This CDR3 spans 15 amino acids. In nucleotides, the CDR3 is TGTGCCAGCACCAGGGGCACAGGGAACTACAATGAGCAGTTCTTC. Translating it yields CASTRGTGNYNEQFF.